The 31 T cell receptor beta chains below all came from one sample that was sequenced in a study of blood T cell repertoires in COVID-19. Repertoires were generated with immunoSEQ multiplex PCR, while TCRdb's copy carries only in-frame clones and drops some. This sample has around 150,000 clones, with approximately 84% found just once. The sequenced material came from peripheral blood. These receptors were obtained from a woman between 55 and 75 years old with COVID-19, enrolled during active disease.

J is TRBJ1-4 and V is TRBV6-5, with no clear D. The CDR3 has 15 amino acids. V was clipped by 0 bases and J by 8 bases, with 13 bases between them. The germline CDR1 and CDR2 sequences are MNHEY and SVGAGI. Here the CDR3 DNA reads TGTGCCAGCAGTTACTCGAGGGCGAAGGGCGAAAAACTGTTTTTT. Translated: CASSYSRAKGEKLFF.

The CDR3 DNA sequence: TGCGCCAGCAGTGAATTCCGGGGGAGCACAGATACGCAGTATTTT. It codes for CASSEFRGSTDTQYF. The chain is built from TRBV10-1 and TRBJ2-3, with D maybe TRBD2 (6 bases). Germline V lookup: CDR1 WNHNN, CDR2 SYGVQD (reference sequence). The CDR3 extends over 15 amino acids. Deletions cut 3 bases from V and 0 bases from J, with 10 bases between.

DNA of the CDR3: TGCAGCGTTGACAGGGGTACTAATGAAAAACTGTTTTTT. It yields the protein CSVDRGTNEKLFF. This sequence joins TRBV29-1 and TRBJ1-4, with a weak D call TRBD1 (6 bases). The CDR3 has 13 residues. In germline, CDR1 is SQVTM, CDR2 ANQGSEA. Trimming removed 3 bases from V and 2 bases from J, with 7 bases in between.

This clone was recorded only once. The J gene is TRBJ2-1, the V gene TRBV5-1, with D possibly matching TRBD2 (6 bases). This CDR3 contains 15 residues. Germline lookup yields CDR1 SGHRS and CDR2 YFSETQ. Trimming took 4 bases from V and 10 from J, leaving 21 bases between them. CDR3 sequence: CASSLGVGGVREQFF. CDR3 nucleotide sequence: TGCGCCAGCAGCCTGGGAGTGGGCGGGGTTAGGGAGCAGTTCTTC.

The chain recombines TRBV6-5 with TRBJ2-3, with TRBD2 matching over 7 bases. There are 14 residues in the CDR3. V was pared by 2 bases and J by 4 bases, with 3 bases of the junction left unmatched. Germline V lookup: CDR1 MNHEY, CDR2 SVGAGI. The CDR3 reads CASSYGTSADTQYF. The CDR3 DNA reads TGTGCCAGCAGTTACGGCACTAGCGCAGATACGCAGTATTTT.

This clone has a handful of counts. The genes are TRBV9 and TRBJ2-2, with no clear D. The V end lost 0 bases, the J end lost 4 bases, and 10 bases lay between the germline ends. This CDR3 contains 15 residues. Germline values: CDR1 SGDLS, CDR2 YYNGEE. The CDR3 DNA reads as TGTGCCAGCAGCGTAGGGGCTACCGTCACCGGGGAGCTGTTTTTT. Its translation: CASSVGATVTGELFF.

The rearrangement joins TRBV24-1 to TRBJ2-3; no reliable D call. Germline V gives CDR1 KGHDR, CDR2 SFDVKD. The CDR3 loop spans 13 amino acids. The V and J ends lost 12 bases and 1 base respectively, with 13 bases between them. The CDR3: CAPTPQGTDTQYF. The CDR3 DNA is TGTGCCCCCACGCCCCAGGGCACAGATACGCAGTATTTT.

The chain carries TRBV10-3 and TRBJ1-5, with D uncertain. Trimming stripped 4 bases from V and 0 bases from J, with 7 bases between. The CDR3 sequence is 14 residues long. The germline CDR1 and CDR2 sequences are ENHRY and SYGVKD. CDR3 DNA: TGTGCCATCAGTGGAGTAGATAGCAATCAGCCCCAGCATTTT. This sequence encodes CAISGVDSNQPQHF.

The CDR3 loop is CASSQSQGSSWDTQYF. Written as DNA, the CDR3 is TGCGCCAGCAGCCAAAGCCAGGGAAGTTCCTGGGATACGCAGTATTTT. The chain is built from TRBV4-1 and TRBJ2-3; a weak D match, TRBD1 (5 bases). The ends were cut back, 2 bases at V and 6 bases at J, with 18 bases in the middle. The CDR3 loop spans 16 amino acids. Germline loops: CDR1 MGHRA, CDR2 YSYEKL.

DNA of the CDR3: TGTGCCACCAGCAGAGATGGGGCAGGGGCGAGCAATCAGCCCCAGCATTTT. Its protein is CATSRDGAGASNQPQHF. The chain recombines TRBV15 with TRBJ1-5, with D perhaps TRBD1 (6 bases). V was shortened by 0 bases and J by 1 base, with 13 bases between the two germline ends. Germline CDR1 LNHNV, CDR2 YYDKDF (reference sequence). The CDR3 is made up of 17 amino acids. Full variable domain (remainder filled in from reference TRBV15 and TRBJ1-5): DAMVIQNPRYQVTQFGKPVTLSCSQTLNHNVMYWYQQKSSQAPKLLFHYYDKDFNNEADTPDNFQSRRPNTSFCFLDIRSPGLGDTAMYLCATSRDGAGASNQPQHFGDGTRLSIL.

The chain recombines TRBV18 with TRBJ1-1, with 9 bases fitting TRBD1. CDR1 and CDR2 (germline): KGHSH, LQKENI. J was trimmed by 11 bases and V by 3 bases; bases with no gene match: 7. The length of the CDR3 is 13 residues. The CDR3 sequence: CASSPGTGNVAFF. The CDR3 region has the DNA TGTGCCAGCTCACCGGGGACAGGGAACGTGGCTTTCTTT. Filled out from reference TRBV18 and TRBJ1-1, the complete variable domain reads NAGVMQNPRHLVRRRGQEARLRCSPMKGHSHVYWYRQLPEEGLKFMVYLQKENIIDESGMPKERFSAEFPKEGPSILRIQQVVRGDSAAYFCASSPGTGNVAFFGQGTRLTVV.

V usage is TRBV5-6 and J usage is TRBJ1-5, with 7 bases matching TRBD1. Trimming removed 3 bases from V and 5 bases from J; junction bases left unmatched: 5. The CDR3 sequence is 14 residues long. Germline CDR1 and CDR2: SGHDT and YYEEEE. In DNA, the CDR3 is TGTGCCAGCAGCTCGACAGGGATTGATCAGCCCCAGCATTTT. It translates to CASSSTGIDQPQHF.

The chain uses TRBV3-1 (or the pseudogene TRBV3-2) and TRBJ2-1; TRBD2 matches 14 bases. V trimming: 4 bases; J trimming: 4 bases; junction bases outside the gene matches: 6. Germline loops: CDR1 LGHDT, CDR2 YNNKEL (reference sequence). The CDR3 extends over 17 amino acids. CDR3 nucleotide sequence: TGTGCCAGCAGCCCCGGGACTAGCGGGAGTCGTTACAATGAGCAGTTCTTC. This encodes CASSPGTSGSRYNEQFF.

The J gene is TRBJ1-3, the V gene TRBV7-2, with D unresolved. The CDR3 loop spans 15 amino acids. Between the trimmed V and J ends, which lost 1 base and 0 bases, there was a span of 7 bases. Germline V gives CDR1 SGHTA, CDR2 FQGNSA. The CDR3 loop is CASSLDEYSGNTIYF. The CDR3 DNA follows: TGTGCCAGCAGCTTAGACGAGTACTCTGGAAACACCATATATTTT.

The DNA of the CDR3 is TGTGCCAGCAGCTCAGGGGTGTTGGGTACCAACACTGAAGCTTTCTTT. Residues: CASSSGVLGTNTEAFF. This sequence joins TRBV7-9 and TRBJ1-1, with TRBD1 as a possible D gene (6 bases). The V gene's germline CDR1 is SEHNR and CDR2 FQNEAQ (reference sequence). This CDR3 has 16 amino acids. V lost 4 bases and J lost 2, with 17 bases in between.

The chain employs TRBV19 and TRBJ1-2; D may be TRBD1 (6 bases). The germline V gene encodes CDR1 LNHDA and CDR2 SQIVND (reference sequence). V lost 0 bases and J lost 0, with 8 bases in between. The CDR3 extends over 15 amino acids. The CDR3 sequence: CASSIDWTANYGYTF. CDR3 DNA sequence: TGTGCCAGTAGTATAGACTGGACAGCTAACTATGGCTACACCTTC.

The chain has TRBV7-6 and TRBJ2-1; possible D gene TRBD2, 5 bases. Germline CDR1 SGHVS, CDR2 FNYEAQ. The CDR3 runs 17 residues. The V end was cut by 6 bases, the J end by 1 base, with 19 bases between. Here the CDR3 DNA reads TGTGCCAGCAGTCCACGGACTGGGGAACCGTCCTACAATGAGCAGTTCTTC. This gives the protein CASSPRTGEPSYNEQFF. Full variable domain (rest looked up from reference TRBV7-6 and TRBJ2-1): GAGVSQSPRYKVTKRGQDVALRCDPISGHVSLYWYRQALGQGPEFLTYFNYEAQQDKSGLPNDRFSAERPEGSISTLTIQRTEQRDSAMYRCASSPRTGEPSYNEQFFGPGTRLTVL.

The chain recombines TRBV25-1 with TRBJ1-3, with D uncertain. Trimming pared 6 bases from V and 0 bases from J, leaving 15 bases between. Germline V gene data show CDR1 as MGHDK and CDR2 as SYGVNS. This CDR3 region has 16 residues. The CDR3 DNA is TGTGCCAGCAGCCATCCTTACGGGATCTCTGGAAACACCATATATTTT. It specifies CASSHPYGISGNTIYF. The full variable domain, its missing parts supplied by reference TRBV25-1 and TRBJ1-3, is EADIYQTPRYLVIGTGKKITLECSQTMGHDKMYWYQQDPGMELHLIHYSYGVNSTEKGDLSSESTVSRIRTEHFPLTLESARPSHTSQYLCASSHPYGISGNTIYFGEGSWLTVV.

The CDR3 region is CASSPQSGNTIYF. The DNA for the CDR3 is TGCGCCAGCAGCCCACAATCTGGAAACACCATATATTTT. This chain links TRBV5-1 with TRBJ1-3, with no clear D. The ends were cut back, 4 bases at V and 1 base at J, with 6 bases in the middle. The CDR3 loop spans 13 amino acids. From germline, CDR1 is SGHRS and CDR2 YFSETQ.

The V and J genes are TRBV5-4 and TRBJ1-1; D possibly corresponds to TRBD1 (5 bases). The CDR3 is made up of 15 amino acids. V was shortened by 0 bases and J by 0 bases, with 9 bases between the two germline ends. Germline values: CDR1 SGHNT, CDR2 YYREEE (reference sequence). The CDR3 region has the DNA TGTGCCAGCAGCTTGGTAGGGGTAATGAACACTGAAGCTTTCTTT. It specifies CASSLVGVMNTEAFF. The full variable domain, in which reference TRBV5-4 and TRBJ1-1 provide the parts outside the CDR3, is ETGVTQSPTHLIKTRGQQVTLRCSSQSGHNTVSWYQQALGQGPQFIFQYYREEENGRGNFPPRFSGLQFPNYSSELNVNALELDDSALYLCASSLVGVMNTEAFFGQGTRLTVV.

The chain recombines TRBV10-2 with TRBJ1-1; tentative D call: TRBD1 (5 bases). V lost 8 bases and J 1 base, leaving 20 bases between the germline ends. The CDR3 loop spans 16 amino acids. The germline gives CDR1 WSHSY, CDR2 SAAADI. CDR3 amino acids: CASGGLEEAGNTEAFF. CDR3 DNA: TGCGCCAGCGGGGGGTTGGAAGAGGCGGGGAACACTGAAGCTTTCTTT.

The chain is built from TRBV7-8 and TRBJ1-1; no clear D gene. This CDR3 has 14 residues. The ends were cut back, 5 bases at V and 2 bases at J, with 12 bases in the middle. CDR1 and CDR2 (germline): SGHVS, FQNEAQ. In DNA, the CDR3 is TGTGCCAGCAGCCGCGACCGGGGAAACACTGAAGCTTTCTTT. Its translation: CASSRDRGNTEAFF.

V gene TRBV18 combines with J gene TRBJ2-5; 10 bases align to TRBD2. The CDR3 is 18 residues long. V lost 0 bases and J lost 1; bases outside the gene matches: 8. The germline CDR1 and CDR2 sequences are KGHSH and LQKENI. The CDR3 loop is CASSPPFPERGGQETQYF. CDR3 nucleotide sequence: TGTGCCAGCTCACCACCGTTCCCGGAGCGGGGGGGCCAAGAGACCCAGTACTTC. The entire variable domain, with the rest obtained from reference TRBV18 and TRBJ2-5, is as follows: NAGVMQNPRHLVRRRGQEARLRCSPMKGHSHVYWYRQLPEEGLKFMVYLQKENIIDESGMPKERFSAEFPKEGPSILRIQQVVRGDSAAYFCASSPPFPERGGQETQYFGPGTRLLVL.

The chain uses TRBV7-3 and TRBJ2-7; D perhaps matches TRBD2 (5 bases). CDR3 length: 13 amino acids. Per the germline V gene, CDR1 is SGHTA and CDR2 is FQGTGA. V was cut by 0 bases and J by 6 bases, with 9 bases left in between. CDR3 bases: TGTGCCAGCAGCTTAACGTTAGGGAGCGAGCAGTACGTC. Protein sequence: CASSLTLGSEQYV.

The J gene is TRBJ2-1, the V gene TRBV12-3 or TRBV12-4; possible D gene TRBD2, 6 bases. Trimming took 6 bases from V and 5 from J, leaving 11 bases between them. The CDR3 is 13 amino acids. The CDR3 loop reads CASRSTSNNEQFF. The CDR3 DNA reads as TGTGCCAGCAGGTCGACTAGTAACAATGAGCAGTTCTTC.

The chain couples TRBV19 to TRBJ1-2, with 8 bases lining up with TRBD1. This CDR3 comprises 15 residues. Germline assignment: CDR1 LNHDA and CDR2 SQIVND (reference sequence). After removal of 3 bases from V and 3 bases from J, the junction contained 6 bases not matched to a gene. CDR3 sequence: CASSMTGEADYGYTF. CDR3 DNA sequence: TGTGCCAGTAGTATGACAGGGGAAGCAGACTATGGCTACACCTTC.

The chain couples TRBV5-5 to TRBJ1-5; possibly TRBD1 for D (5 bases). V lost 2 bases and J 6 bases, leaving 9 bases between the germline ends. Germline lookup yields CDR1 SGHKS and CDR2 YYEKEE (reference sequence). This CDR3 contains 13 residues. This CDR3 reads CASSFAGGQPQHF. Written as DNA, the CDR3 is TGTGCCAGCAGCTTTGCGGGGGGTCAGCCCCAGCATTTT.

The chain is built from TRBV24-1 and TRBJ1-5; the D is unclear. The CDR3 contains 14 residues. Trimming cost V 5 bases and J 6 bases, with 13 bases left between them. The germline gives CDR1 KGHDR, CDR2 SFDVKD. This chain's CDR3 is CATSGPILGQPQHF. Written as DNA, the CDR3 is TGTGCCACCAGTGGCCCCATCCTCGGTCAGCCCCAGCATTTT.

The gene calls are TRBV7-8 and TRBJ1-1; 7 nucleotides match TRBD1. V was clipped by 5 bases and J by 6 bases; unmatched bases: 12. The CDR3 has 15 residues. CDR1 SGHVS and CDR2 FQNEAQ come from the germline V gene. CDR3 amino acids: CASSQGTDAIAEAFF. DNA of the CDR3: TGTGCCAGCAGCCAAGGGACAGACGCGATCGCTGAAGCTTTCTTT.

The rearrangement links TRBV5-5 to TRBJ2-1; possible D gene TRBD2, 6 bases. V was shortened by 2 bases and J by 1 base, with 10 bases between the two germline ends. Per the germline V gene, CDR1 is SGHKS and CDR2 is YYEKEE (reference sequence). The length of the CDR3 is 15 residues. CDR3 nucleotides: TGTGCCAGCAGCTTCGCGGGGTCTTCCTACAATGAGCAGTTCTTC. Its protein product is CASSFAGSSYNEQFF.

In its sample, this clone was seen a few times. This chain connects TRBV7-3 to TRBJ2-1; 9 nucleotides line up with TRBD1. The V gene end was trimmed by 0 bases and the J gene end by 8 bases; junction bases not matched to a gene: 8. The germline V gene has CDR1 SGHTA and CDR2 FQGTGA. This CDR3 is built from 16 residues. DNA for the CDR3: TGTGCCAGCAGCTTAACGGCCGGGACAGGGCTCCATGAGCAGTTCTTC. Its translation is CASSLTAGTGLHEQFF.